A single T cell receptor (beta chain) is shown here with its context. The V gene's germline CDR1 is MNHEY and CDR2 SVGAGI. The CDR3 sequence is 14 residues long. Losses at the gene ends were 6 bases for V and 0 bases for J; bases not matched to a gene: 2. Authors' analysis steps: Reference gene primer amplification in the assay estimated nucleated cell counts. Libraries were prepared by immunoSEQ multiplex PCR; TCRdb keeps only in-frame clonotypes and omits some of them. The V and J calls and clone size are taken from that table; D and trimming were inferred from the DNA. The sample holds fewer than 500,000 clones, approximately 90% seen once. The data belong to a study of blood T cell repertoires in COVID-19. Across about two dozen US areas, participants ranged in age from about 18 to 90 years. Participants' reported clinical history set cohort assignment.

This clonotype was sampled from a woman in her twenties or thirties with acute COVID-19. The sequencing input was PBMCs or T cells enriched from blood (not recorded which). The chain recombines TRBV6-5 with TRBJ1-3; TRBD1 agrees at 7 bases. The DNA for the CDR3 is TGTGCCAGCAGGGGACAGCCCTCTGGAAACACCATATATTTT. Its protein is CASRGQPSGNTIYF.